This entry features one T cell receptor (beta chain) sequence. Unique molecular identifiers were present in the TCR beta cDNA libraries. TCRdb re-called the PCR reads with MiXCR, one entry per CDR3 protein. The top ten hold 10% to 12% of the sample, which has roughly 670,000 distinct CDR3 sequences, over 45% seen once. This sample is part of a study of post-analysis software for immune sequencing data. Sequences were obtained from blood. The clonotype comes from a girl aged 2-10 years with multiple sclerosis.

The CDR3 nucleotides read TGTGCCAGCAGGGAAAGCTTGACCCCGGCGGTCTACGAGCAGTACTTC. Translation gives CASRESLTPAVYEQYF. V is TRBV2 and J is TRBJ2-7; D is unclear. V gave up 6 bases and J gave up 3 bases, with 21 bases separating them. The CDR3 extends over 16 amino acids. Germline V gene lookup returns CDR1 SNHLY and CDR2 FYNNEI.